Described below is a single T cell receptor beta chain sequence and its context. Its antigen is undetermined. The length of the CDR3 is 13 residues. Germline V gives CDR1 MNHNS, CDR2 SASEGT. The germline V and J ends were trimmed by 7 bases and 5 bases, with 14 bases remaining between them. Arm-PCR of CDR3 regions and iRepertoire HTBI primers were used to build TCR beta libraries. In the authors' methods: Samples collectively showed more than 55 TRBV and approximately 15 TRBJ segments. TCRdb processed the multiplex PCR reads anew with MiXCR; each CDR3 protein has one entry. Here the V and J calls rest on TCRdb's processing, not on the authors' analysis. The table has approximately 690,000 distinct CDR3 sequences, about 32% seen once. This sample was included in a study of regulatory T cells in long-lasting Graves disease. Findings and caveats of the study: Favored usage of TRBV28, TRBJ1-2 and TRBJ2-5 was recorded in persistent disease.

Noted time point: persistent/refractory GD, antithyroid drugs over 5 years with positive TRAb. Generation of the TCR library employed RNA extracted from PBMCs. From an endocrinology department in Xi'an, China, came the patients. This chain uses TRBV6-1 with TRBJ1-1; D is ambiguous. The origin of this receptor is a female donor with Graves disease. This specimen was peripheral blood mononuclear cells (PBMCs), taken when the disease was refractory, from a patient treated with antithyroid drugs. The CDR3 region has the DNA TGTGCCAGCACTAAAATGGAGGTAACTGAAGCTTTCTTT. Translated: CASTKMEVTEAFF.